Below are 9 T cell receptor beta chains sequenced from a single sample in a study of shared clonotypes between healthy human individuals. Profiled with immunoSEQ multiplex PCR; TCRdb holds only in-frame clones, not every one. Seen here are more than 2,000,000 clones, over 85% observed once, and the top ten hold about 0.39%. Sequencing was done on a sample of naive CD4+ T cells from PBMCs. The subset denotes: CD45RA+ positively selected. The receptor source for this set is a man younger than 35 in good health. Some clones in this sample may be carry-over from other donors' samples.

This rearrangement joins TRBV10-3 to TRBJ2-3; no clear D gene. Germline assignment: CDR1 ENHRY and CDR2 SYGVKD. This CDR3 comprises 12 residues. Trimming shortened V by 3 bases and J by 5 bases, and 6 bases separated the two germline ends. The CDR3 DNA sequence: TGTGCCATCAGTGACGGAGTAGATACGCAGTATTTT. It is translated as CAISDGVDTQYF.

J is TRBJ2-1 and V is TRBV7-8; D is uncertain. The V end lost 2 bases, the J end lost 7 bases, and 6 bases lay between the germline ends. This CDR3 contains 12 residues. Germline assignment: CDR1 SGHVS and CDR2 FQNEAQ. The CDR3 bases are TGTGCCAGCAGCTTAATGCAAAATGAGCAGTTCTTC. Its translation: CASSLMQNEQFF.

The V gene is TRBV2, the J gene TRBJ1-1; D is unresolved. CDR1 is SNHLY and CDR2 is FYNNEI in the germline V gene. Trimming cost V 3 bases and J 6 bases, with 11 bases left between them. The CDR3 has 13 amino acids. CDR3 in amino acids: CASSERLPPEAFF. The CDR3 nucleotides read TGTGCCAGCAGTGAGAGACTTCCTCCTGAAGCTTTCTTT.

With respect to this clone: At one of its ends the junction is not consistent with the germline gene, which may arise from a read error. The sample carries other DNA sequences with the same CDR3. This chain connects TRBV5-6 to TRBJ1-2, with D perhaps matching TRBD1 (5 bases). Germline V gene lookup returns CDR1 SGHDT and CDR2 YYEEEE. This CDR3 is 15 amino acids long. The CDR3 coding sequence is TGCGCCAGCAGCTCCGGGACGGAGGGTAACTATGGCTACACCTTC. Protein sequence: CASSSGTEGNYGYTF.

Points on this clone: The sample has other DNA sequences that encode this CDR3 too. The chain carries TRBV7-2 and TRBJ2-7; D not certain. V was trimmed by 0 bases and J by 4 bases, leaving 4 bases between them. Germline V gene sequence: CDR1 SGHTA, CDR2 FQGNSA. The CDR3 contains 12 residues. CDR3 bases: TGTGCCAGCAGCTTAGCTCGATACGAGCAGTACTTC. This sequence encodes CASSLARYEQYF. The full variable domain, completed using reference TRBV7-2 and TRBJ2-7, is GAGVSQSPSNKVTEKGKDVELRCDPISGHTALYWYRQSLGQGLEFLIYFQGNSAPDKSGLPSDRFSAERTGGSVSTLTIQRTQQEDSAVYLCASSLARYEQYFGPGTRLTVT.

This chain connects TRBV7-8 to TRBJ2-2; 14 nucleotides match TRBD2. Germline V CDR1 and CDR2: SGHVS, FQNEAQ. V dropped 3 bases and J dropped 3; count of bases not matched to a gene: 3. The CDR3 totals 17 residues. The CDR3 sequence: CASSLTSGRAYTGELFF. The CDR3 DNA reads TGTGCCAGCAGCTTGACTAGCGGGAGGGCTTACACCGGGGAGCTGTTTTTT. Looking up the rest from reference TRBV7-8 and TRBJ2-2 gives the full variable domain: GAGVSQSPRYKVAKRGQDVALRCDPISGHVSLFWYQQALGQGPEFLTYFQNEAQLDKSGLPSDRFFAERPEGSVSTLKIQRTQQEDSAVYLCASSLTSGRAYTGELFFGEGSRLTVL.

V gene TRBV19 combines with J gene TRBJ2-4, with D unclear. Trimming left V 9 bases short and J 0 bases short, with 9 bases between. The CDR3 is made up of 13 amino acids. Germline CDR1 reads LNHDA; CDR2 reads SQIVND (reference sequence). The CDR3 sequence: CASNGLAKNIQYF. CDR3 coding DNA: TGTGCCAGCAACGGGCTAGCCAAAAACATTCAGTACTTC.

The chain links TRBV7-6 to TRBJ2-2; TRBD2 matches 7 bases. Germline lookup yields CDR1 SGHVS and CDR2 FNYEAQ. The CDR3 totals 16 residues. The J segment lost 2 bases and the V segment lost 3 bases, leaving 6 bases of the junction unmatched. The CDR3 coding sequence is TGTGCCAGCAGCTTTGCCCTAGCGGTCAACACCGGGGAGCTGTTTTTT. It translates to CASSFALAVNTGELFF.

With respect to this clone: Other DNA sequences within the sample encode an identical CDR3. The rearrangement uses TRBV5-1 and TRBJ2-2; either TRBD1 or TRBD2 may supply D (5 bases each). Germline V CDR1 and CDR2: SGHRS, YFSETQ. V lost 0 bases to trimming and J lost 7 bases, with 7 bases between them. The CDR3 is 13 residues long. In nucleotides, the CDR3 is TGCGCCAGCAGCTTGGAGGGACGCGGGGAGCTGTTTTTT. Translation gives CASSLEGRGELFF.